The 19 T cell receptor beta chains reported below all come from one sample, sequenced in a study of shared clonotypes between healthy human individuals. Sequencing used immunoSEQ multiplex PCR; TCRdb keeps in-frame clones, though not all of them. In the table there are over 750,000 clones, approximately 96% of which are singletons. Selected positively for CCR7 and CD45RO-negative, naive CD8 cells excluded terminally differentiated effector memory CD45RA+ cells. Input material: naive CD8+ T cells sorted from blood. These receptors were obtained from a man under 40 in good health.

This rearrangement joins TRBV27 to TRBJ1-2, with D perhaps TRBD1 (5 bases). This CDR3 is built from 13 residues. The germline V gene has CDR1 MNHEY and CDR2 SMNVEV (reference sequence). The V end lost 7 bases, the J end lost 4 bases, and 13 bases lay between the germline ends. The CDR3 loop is CASTGTGAYGYTF. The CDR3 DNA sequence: TGTGCCAGCACCGGGACCGGCGCCTATGGCTACACCTTC.

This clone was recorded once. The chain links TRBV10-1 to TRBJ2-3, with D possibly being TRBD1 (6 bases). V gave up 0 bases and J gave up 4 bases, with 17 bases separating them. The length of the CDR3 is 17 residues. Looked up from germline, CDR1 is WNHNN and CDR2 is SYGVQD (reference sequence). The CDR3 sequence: CASSESVQGGPSDTQYF. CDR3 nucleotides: TGCGCCAGCAGTGAGTCAGTACAGGGCGGTCCGTCAGATACGCAGTATTTT.

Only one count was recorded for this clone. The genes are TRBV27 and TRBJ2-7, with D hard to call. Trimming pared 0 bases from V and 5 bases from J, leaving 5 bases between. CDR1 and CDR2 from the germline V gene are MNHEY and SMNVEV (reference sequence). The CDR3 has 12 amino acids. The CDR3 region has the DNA TGTGCCAGCAGTTTATCGGGCCACGAGCAGTACTTC. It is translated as CASSLSGHEQYF.

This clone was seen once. For the CDR3, the DNA is TGCAGCGTTCATACAGGGGGGAATGAAAAACTGTTTTTT. Encoded protein: CSVHTGGNEKLFF. The chain links TRBV29-1 to TRBJ1-4; 8 bases fit TRBD1. V trimming: 5 bases; J trimming: 5 bases; junction bases outside the gene matches: 4. Germline V CDR1 and CDR2: SQVTM, ANQGSEA. This CDR3 region has 13 residues.

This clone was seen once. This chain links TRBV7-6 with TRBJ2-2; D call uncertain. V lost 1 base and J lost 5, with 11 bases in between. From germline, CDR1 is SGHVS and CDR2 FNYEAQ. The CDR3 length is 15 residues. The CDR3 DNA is TGTGCCAGCAGCTTAGTCAAGGGAATGACCGGGGAGCTGTTTTTT. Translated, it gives CASSLVKGMTGELFF.

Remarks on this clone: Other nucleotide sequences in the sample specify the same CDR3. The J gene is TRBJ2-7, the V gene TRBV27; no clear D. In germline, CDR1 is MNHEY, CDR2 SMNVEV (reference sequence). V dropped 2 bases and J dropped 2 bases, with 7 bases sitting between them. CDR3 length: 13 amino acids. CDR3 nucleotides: TGTGCCAGCAGTTTAGCGCAGACCTACGAGCAGTACTTC. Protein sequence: CASSLAQTYEQYF.

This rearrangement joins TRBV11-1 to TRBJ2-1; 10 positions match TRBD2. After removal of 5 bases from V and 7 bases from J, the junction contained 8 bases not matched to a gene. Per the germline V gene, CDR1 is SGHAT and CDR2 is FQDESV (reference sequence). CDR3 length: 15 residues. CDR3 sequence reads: CASSHLAGEGNEQFF. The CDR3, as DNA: TGTGCCAGCAGCCACCTAGCGGGGGAAGGGAATGAGCAGTTCTTC. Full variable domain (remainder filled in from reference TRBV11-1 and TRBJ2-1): EAEVAQSPRYKITEKSQAVAFWCDPISGHATLYWYRQILGQGPELLVQFQDESVVDDSQLPKDRFSAERLKGVDSTLKIQPAELGDSAMYLCASSHLAGEGNEQFFGPGTRLTVL.

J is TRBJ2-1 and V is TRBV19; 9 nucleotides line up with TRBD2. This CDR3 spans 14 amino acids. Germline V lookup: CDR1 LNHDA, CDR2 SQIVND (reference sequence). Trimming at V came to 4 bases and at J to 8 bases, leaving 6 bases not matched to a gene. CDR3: CASSRSGRRDEQFF. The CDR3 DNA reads TGTGCCAGTAGTAGGAGCGGGAGGCGGGATGAGCAGTTCTTC.

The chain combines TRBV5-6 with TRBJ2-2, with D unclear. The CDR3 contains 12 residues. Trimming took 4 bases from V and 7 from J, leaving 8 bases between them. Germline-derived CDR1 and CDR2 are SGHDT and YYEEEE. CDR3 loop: CASSPPSGELFF. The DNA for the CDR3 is TGTGCCAGCAGCCCTCCTAGCGGGGAGCTGTTTTTT.

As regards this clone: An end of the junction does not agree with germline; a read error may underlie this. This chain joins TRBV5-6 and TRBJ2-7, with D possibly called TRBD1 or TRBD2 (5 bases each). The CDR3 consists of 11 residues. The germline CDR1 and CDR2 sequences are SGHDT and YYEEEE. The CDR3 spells CASSFEGMGQF. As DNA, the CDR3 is TGTGCCAGCAGCTTTGAGGGGATGGGGCAATTC.

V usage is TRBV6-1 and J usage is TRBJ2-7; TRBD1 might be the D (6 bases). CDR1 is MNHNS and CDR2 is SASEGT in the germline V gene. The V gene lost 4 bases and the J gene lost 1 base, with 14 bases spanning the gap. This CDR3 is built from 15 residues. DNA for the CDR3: TGTGCCAGCAGTGCGAGGACAGTAGTATCCTACGAGCAGTACTTC. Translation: CASSARTVVSYEQYF.

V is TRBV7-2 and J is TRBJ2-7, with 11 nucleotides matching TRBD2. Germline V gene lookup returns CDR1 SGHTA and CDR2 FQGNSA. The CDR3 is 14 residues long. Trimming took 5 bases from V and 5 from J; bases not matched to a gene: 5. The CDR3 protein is CASSELAGDNEQYF. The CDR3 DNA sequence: TGTGCCAGCAGCGAACTAGCGGGGGACAACGAGCAGTACTTC.

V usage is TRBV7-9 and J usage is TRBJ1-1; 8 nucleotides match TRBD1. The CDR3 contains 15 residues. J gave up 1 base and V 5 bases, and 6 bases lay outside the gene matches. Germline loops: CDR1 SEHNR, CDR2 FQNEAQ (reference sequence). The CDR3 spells CASSLIDRGNTEAFF. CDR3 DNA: TGTGCCAGCAGCCTCATCGACAGGGGGAACACTGAAGCTTTCTTT.

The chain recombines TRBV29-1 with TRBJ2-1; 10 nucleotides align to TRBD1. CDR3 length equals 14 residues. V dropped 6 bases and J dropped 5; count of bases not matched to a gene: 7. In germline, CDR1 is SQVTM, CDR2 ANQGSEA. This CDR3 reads CSVRTGGGHNEQFF. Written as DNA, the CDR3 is TGCAGCGTGAGGACAGGGGGAGGCCACAATGAGCAGTTCTTC.

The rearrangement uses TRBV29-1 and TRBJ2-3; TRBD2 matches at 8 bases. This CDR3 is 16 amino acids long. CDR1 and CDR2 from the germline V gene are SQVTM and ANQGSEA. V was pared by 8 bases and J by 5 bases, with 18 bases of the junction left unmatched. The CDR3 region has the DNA TGCAGCTCTTGGGACCCGGGAGGGGCGCAAGGAGATACGCAGTATTTT. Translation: CSSWDPGGAQGDTQYF.

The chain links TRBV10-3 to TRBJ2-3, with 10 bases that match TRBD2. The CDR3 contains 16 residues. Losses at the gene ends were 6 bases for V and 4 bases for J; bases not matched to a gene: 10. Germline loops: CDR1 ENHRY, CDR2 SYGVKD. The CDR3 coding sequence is TGTGCCATCAGCACGACTAGCGGGTCGACCCCAGATACGCAGTATTTT. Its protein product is CAISTTSGSTPDTQYF.

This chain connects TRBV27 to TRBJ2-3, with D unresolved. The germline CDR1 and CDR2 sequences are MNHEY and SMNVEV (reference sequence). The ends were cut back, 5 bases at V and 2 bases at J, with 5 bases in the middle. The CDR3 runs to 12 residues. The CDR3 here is CASSPYTDTQYF. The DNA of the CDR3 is TGTGCCAGCAGTCCCTACACAGATACGCAGTATTTT.

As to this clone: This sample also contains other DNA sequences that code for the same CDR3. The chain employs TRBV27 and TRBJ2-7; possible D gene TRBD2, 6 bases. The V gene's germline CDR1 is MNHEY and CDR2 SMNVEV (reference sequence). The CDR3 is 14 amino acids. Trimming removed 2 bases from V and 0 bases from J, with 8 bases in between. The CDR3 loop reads CASSLGGTSYEQYF. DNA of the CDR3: TGTGCCAGCAGTTTAGGCGGGACCTCCTACGAGCAGTACTTC.

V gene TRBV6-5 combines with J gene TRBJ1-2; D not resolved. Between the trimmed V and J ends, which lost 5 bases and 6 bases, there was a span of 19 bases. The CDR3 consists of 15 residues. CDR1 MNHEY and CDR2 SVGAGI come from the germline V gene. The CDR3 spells CASSGVGPTSDGYTF. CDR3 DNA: TGTGCCAGCAGTGGCGTAGGACCGACCTCAGATGGCTACACCTTC.